Below, 5 T cell receptor beta chains from the same sample are listed, as sequenced in a study of memory CD4+ T cells and cytomegalovirus serostatus. Single viable CD3+CD4+CD8-CD45RO+ cells were sorted as the memory CD4+ T cells. Sequencing was performed with immunoSEQ multiplex PCR; in TCRdb, only in-frame clones are kept and a portion is missing. The data show about 61,000 clones, about 81% seen once. The sample taken for sequencing was memory CD4+ T cells from blood. These receptors all come from an adult in good health and CMV-seronegative.

This chain uses TRBV6-1 with TRBJ2-7, with D possibly called TRBD1 or TRBD2 (5 bases each). Germline loops: CDR1 MNHNS, CDR2 SASEGT. Trimming removed 8 bases at V and 4 bases at J, with 12 bases between. The CDR3 runs to 12 residues. DNA of the CDR3: TGTGCCAGCCGGCCGAGGGGATACGAGCAGTACTTC. Translated, it gives CASRPRGYEQYF.

This clone is judged medium-sized (0.01 to 0.1%). The chain couples TRBV5-1 to TRBJ2-2; 9 positions agree with TRBD1. Germline CDR1 is SGHRS and CDR2 is YFSETQ. This CDR3 has 14 amino acids. V lost 4 bases to trimming and J lost 6 bases; unmatched junction nucleotides: 4. CDR3 in amino acids: CASSRDRGAGELFF. The CDR3 DNA sequence: TGCGCCAGCAGCAGAGACAGGGGGGCCGGGGAGCTGTTTTTT.

CDR3 sequence reads: CASSRADRVAKELFF. CDR3 nucleotide sequence: TGTGCCAGCTCACGGGCCGACAGGGTCGCAAAGGAGCTGTTTTTT. This rearrangement joins TRBV18 to TRBJ2-2; 7 bases fit TRBD1. Germline CDR1 KGHSH, CDR2 LQKENI. The CDR3 totals 15 residues. V was clipped by 4 bases and J by 10 bases; unmatched bases: 12.

The rearrangement joins TRBV4-2 to TRBJ2-5, with D possibly being TRBD1 or TRBD2 (6 bases each). CDR1 and CDR2 (germline): LGHNA, YNFKEQ. V dropped 4 bases and J dropped 4 bases, with 22 bases sitting between them. The CDR3 loop spans 17 amino acids. CDR3 nucleotide sequence: TGTGCCAGCAGCCCCCGTAAGGGGGAGGAAGGGGGAGAGACCCAGTACTTC. It translates to CASSPRKGEEGGETQYF.

This sequence joins TRBV5-6 and TRBJ2-1; D ambiguous. CDR1 is SGHDT, CDR2 YYEEEE, per germline. The CDR3 runs 13 residues. Trimming shortened V by 1 base and J by 4 bases, and 6 bases separated the two germline ends. The CDR3 sequence: CASSLYIYNEQFF. Here the CDR3 DNA reads TGTGCCAGCAGCTTGTACATATACAATGAGCAGTTCTTC.